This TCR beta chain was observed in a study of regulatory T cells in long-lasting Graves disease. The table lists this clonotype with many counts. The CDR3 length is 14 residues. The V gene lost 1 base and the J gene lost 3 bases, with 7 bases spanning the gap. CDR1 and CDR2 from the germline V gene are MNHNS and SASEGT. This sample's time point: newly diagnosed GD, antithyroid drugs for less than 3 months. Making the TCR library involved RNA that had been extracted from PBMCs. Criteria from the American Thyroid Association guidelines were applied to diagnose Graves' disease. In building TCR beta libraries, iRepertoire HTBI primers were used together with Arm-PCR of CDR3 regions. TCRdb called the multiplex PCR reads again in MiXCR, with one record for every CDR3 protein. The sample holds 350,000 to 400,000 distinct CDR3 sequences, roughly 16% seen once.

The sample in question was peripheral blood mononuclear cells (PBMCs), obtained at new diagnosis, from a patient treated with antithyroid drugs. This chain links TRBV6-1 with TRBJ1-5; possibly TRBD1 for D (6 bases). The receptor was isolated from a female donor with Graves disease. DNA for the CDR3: TGTGCCAGCAGTGAAGGGACAGCCAATCAGCCCCAGCATTTT. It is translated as CASSEGTANQPQHF.